This T cell receptor (beta chain) was recovered during a study of blood T cell repertoires in COVID-19. About the research overall: Samples came from the United States, Italy and Spain, spanning acute and convalescent COVID-19. Nucleic acid was either cDNA or gDNA, and it came from T cells, B-cell-depleted T cells, or PBMCs.

Authors' data handling: The assay estimated nucleated cells by amplifying reference gene primers. Sequencing was performed with immunoSEQ multiplex PCR; in TCRdb, only in-frame clones are kept and a portion is missing. The V and J calls and the clone size are those of that table, but D and trimming were determined from the DNA. Of approximately 70,000 clones listed, approximately 88% are singletons. The CDR3 has 15 residues. Germline assignment: CDR1 SEHNR and CDR2 FQNEAQ (reference sequence). Trimming removed 2 bases from V and 0 bases from J, with 8 bases in between. Input material: peripheral blood. The TCR comes from a human donor in a cohort sampled during active COVID-19. The rearrangement uses TRBV7-9 and TRBJ2-1, with D maybe TRBD2 (6 bases). The CDR3 loop is CASSLWGVSYNEQFF. In DNA, the CDR3 is TGTGCCAGCAGCTTATGGGGGGTCTCCTACAATGAGCAGTTCTTC.